Below, 4 T cell receptor beta chains from the same sample are listed, as sequenced in a study of blood T cells in healthy people across ages. Next came a second PCR, run for about 7 to 12 cycles, which used a sample-barcoded 5' primer along with a J-beta primer mix. From the 5' RACE reads, TCRdb called clonotypes with MiXCR, one entry per CDR3 protein. The table includes some 1,000,000 distinct CDR3 sequences, less than 25% detected once. Separately, the same data were catalogued under a study of T cells of mothers and their children.

The specimen sequenced was blood. The source of these receptors is a girl aged 2-10 years in good health.

The chain uses TRBV5-1 and TRBJ2-3; 11 bases line up with TRBD2. The CDR3 totals 15 residues. V was pared by 4 bases and J by 6 bases, with 7 bases of the junction left unmatched. In germline, CDR1 is SGHRS, CDR2 YFSETQ. The CDR3 here is CASSPALAGADTQYF. CDR3 nucleotides: TGCGCCAGCAGCCCCGCACTAGCGGGAGCTGATACGCAGTATTTT.

The chain uses TRBV6-1 and TRBJ2-5, with D possibly being TRBD2 (5 bases). The end of the DNA aligns better with TRBJ2-1, so the J call may be wrong. The CDR3 is made up of 18 amino acids. CDR1 and CDR2 from the germline V gene are MNHNS and SASEGT. CDR3 sequence: CASSEYPWSGYSDNEQFF. CDR3 nucleotides: TGTGCCAGCAGTGAATATCCTTGGTCGGGATACAGCGACAATGAGCAGTTCTTC.

The rearrangement joins TRBV6-2 or TRBV6-3 to TRBJ1-5; D ambiguous. The V gene's germline CDR1 is MNHEY and CDR2 SVGEGT. The CDR3 is 15 residues long. V lost 7 bases, J lost 7 bases, and 20 bases lay in between. CDR3 sequence (DNA): TGTGCCAGCACTCTGGGATCCAACCCCGGGCAGCCCCAGCATTTT. It specifies CASTLGSNPGQPQHF.

This clonotype was counted between two and nine times. The chain has TRBV9 and TRBJ2-5; no reliable D call. V dropped 0 bases and J dropped 4 bases, with 13 bases sitting between them. Germline assignment: CDR1 SGDLS and CDR2 YYNGEE. The CDR3 sequence is 15 residues long. CDR3 sequence (DNA): TGTGCCAGCAGCGTAGGGCAGGTGGCACGAGAGACCCAGTACTTC. Amino acid sequence: CASSVGQVARETQYF.